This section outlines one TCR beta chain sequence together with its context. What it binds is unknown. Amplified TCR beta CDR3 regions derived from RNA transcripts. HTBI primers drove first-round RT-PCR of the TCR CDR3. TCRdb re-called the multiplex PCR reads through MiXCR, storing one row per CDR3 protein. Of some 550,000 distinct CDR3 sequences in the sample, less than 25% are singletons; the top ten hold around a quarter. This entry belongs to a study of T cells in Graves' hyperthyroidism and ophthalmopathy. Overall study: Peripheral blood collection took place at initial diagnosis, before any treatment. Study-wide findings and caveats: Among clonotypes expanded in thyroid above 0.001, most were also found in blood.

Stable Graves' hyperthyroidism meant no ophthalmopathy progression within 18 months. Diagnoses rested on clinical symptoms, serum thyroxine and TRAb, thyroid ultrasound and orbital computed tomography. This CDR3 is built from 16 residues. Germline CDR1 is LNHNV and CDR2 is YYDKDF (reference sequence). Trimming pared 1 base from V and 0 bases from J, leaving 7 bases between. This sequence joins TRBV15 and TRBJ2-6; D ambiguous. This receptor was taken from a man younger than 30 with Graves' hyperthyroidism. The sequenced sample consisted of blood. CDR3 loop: CATSRGNPSGANVLTF. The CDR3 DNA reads TGTGCCACCAGCAGAGGTAATCCCTCTGGGGCCAACGTCCTGACTTTC.